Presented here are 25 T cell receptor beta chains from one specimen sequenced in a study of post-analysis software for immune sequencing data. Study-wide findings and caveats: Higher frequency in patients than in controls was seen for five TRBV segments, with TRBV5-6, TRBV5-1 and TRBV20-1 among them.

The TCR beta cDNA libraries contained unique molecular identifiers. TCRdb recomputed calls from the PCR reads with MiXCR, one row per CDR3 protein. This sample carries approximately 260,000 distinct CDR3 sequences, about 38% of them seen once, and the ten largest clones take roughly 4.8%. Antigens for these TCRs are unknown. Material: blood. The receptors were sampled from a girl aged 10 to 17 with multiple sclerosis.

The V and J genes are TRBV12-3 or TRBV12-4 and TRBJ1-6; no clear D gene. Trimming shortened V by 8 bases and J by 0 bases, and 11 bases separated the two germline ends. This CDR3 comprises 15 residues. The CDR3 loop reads CASGRVRSYNSPLHF. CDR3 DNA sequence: TGTGCCAGCGGAAGAGTACGCTCCTATAATTCACCCCTCCACTTT.

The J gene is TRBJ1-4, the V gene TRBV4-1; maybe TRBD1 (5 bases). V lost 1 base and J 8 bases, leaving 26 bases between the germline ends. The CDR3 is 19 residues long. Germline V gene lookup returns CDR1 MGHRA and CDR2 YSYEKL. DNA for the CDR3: TGCGCCAGCAGCCAAGCGGGGGGGTCGAGGGGCCGAAAGTGGGAAAAACTGTTTTTT. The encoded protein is CASSQAGGSRGRKWEKLFF.

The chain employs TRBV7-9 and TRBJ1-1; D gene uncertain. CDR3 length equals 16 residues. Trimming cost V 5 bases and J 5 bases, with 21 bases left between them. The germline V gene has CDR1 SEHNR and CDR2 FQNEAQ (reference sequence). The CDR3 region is CASSPTHQGRETEAFF. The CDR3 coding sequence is TGTGCCAGCAGCCCAACCCACCAAGGGAGAGAGACTGAAGCTTTCTTT.

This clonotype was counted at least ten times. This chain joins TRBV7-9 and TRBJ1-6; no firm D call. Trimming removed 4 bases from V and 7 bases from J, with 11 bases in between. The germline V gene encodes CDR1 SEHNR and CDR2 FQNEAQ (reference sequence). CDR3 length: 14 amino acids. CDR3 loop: CASSSDIGNSPLHF. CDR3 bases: TGTGCCAGCAGCTCCGACATCGGGAATTCACCCCTCCACTTT. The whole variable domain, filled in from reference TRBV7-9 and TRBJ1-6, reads DTGVSQNPRHKITKRGQNVTFRCDPISEHNRLYWYRQTLGQGPEFLTYFQNEAQLEKSRLLSDRFSAERPKGSFSTLEIQRTEQGDSAMYLCASSSDIGNSPLHFGNGTRLTVT.

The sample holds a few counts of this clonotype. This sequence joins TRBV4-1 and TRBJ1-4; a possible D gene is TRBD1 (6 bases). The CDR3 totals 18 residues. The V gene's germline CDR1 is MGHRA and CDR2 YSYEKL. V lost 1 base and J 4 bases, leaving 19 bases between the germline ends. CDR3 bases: TGCGCCAGCAGCCAAGGTCCTCCGGTGGGGGGCTATAATGAAAAACTGTTTTTT. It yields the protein CASSQGPPVGGYNEKLFF.

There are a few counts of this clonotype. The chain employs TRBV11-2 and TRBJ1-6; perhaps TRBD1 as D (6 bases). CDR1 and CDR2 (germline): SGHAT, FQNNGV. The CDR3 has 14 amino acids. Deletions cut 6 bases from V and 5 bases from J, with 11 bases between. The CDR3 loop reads CASSLDRNNSPLHF. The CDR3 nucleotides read TGTGCCAGCAGTCTCGACAGGAATAATTCACCCCTCCACTTT. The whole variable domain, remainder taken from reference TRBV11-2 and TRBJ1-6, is EAGVAQSPRYKIIEKRQSVAFWCNPISGHATLYWYQQILGQGPKLLIQFQNNGVVDDSQLPKDRFSAERLKGVDSTLKIQPAKLEDSAVYLCASSLDRNNSPLHFGNGTRLTVT.

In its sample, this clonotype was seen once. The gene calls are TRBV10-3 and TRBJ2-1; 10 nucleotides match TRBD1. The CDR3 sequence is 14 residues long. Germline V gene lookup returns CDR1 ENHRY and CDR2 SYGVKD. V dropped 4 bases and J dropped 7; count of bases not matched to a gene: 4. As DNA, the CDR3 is TGTGCCATCAGTGGACAGGGGGCGGGGAATGAGCAGTTCTTC. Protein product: CAISGQGAGNEQFF.

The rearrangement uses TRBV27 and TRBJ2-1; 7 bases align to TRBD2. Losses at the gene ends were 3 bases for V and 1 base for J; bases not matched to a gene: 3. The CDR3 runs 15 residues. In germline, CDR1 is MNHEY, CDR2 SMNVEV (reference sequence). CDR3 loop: CASSFPGGSYNEQFF. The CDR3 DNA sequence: TGTGCCAGCAGTTTCCCCGGGGGGTCCTACAATGAGCAGTTCTTC.

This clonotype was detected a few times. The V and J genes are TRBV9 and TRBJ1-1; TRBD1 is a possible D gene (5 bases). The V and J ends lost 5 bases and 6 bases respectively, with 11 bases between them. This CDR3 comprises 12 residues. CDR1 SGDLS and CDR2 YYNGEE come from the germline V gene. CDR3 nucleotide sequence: TGTGCCAGCAGTCAGGGTGGCGCTGAAGCTTTCTTT. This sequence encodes CASSQGGAEAFF.

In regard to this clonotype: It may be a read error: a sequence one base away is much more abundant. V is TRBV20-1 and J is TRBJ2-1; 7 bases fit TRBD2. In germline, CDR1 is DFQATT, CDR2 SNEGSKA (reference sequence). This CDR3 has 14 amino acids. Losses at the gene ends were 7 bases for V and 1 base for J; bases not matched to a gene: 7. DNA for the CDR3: TGCAGTGTCCAAAGCGGGGAGTCCTACAATGAGCAGTTCTTC. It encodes CSVQSGESYNEQFF.

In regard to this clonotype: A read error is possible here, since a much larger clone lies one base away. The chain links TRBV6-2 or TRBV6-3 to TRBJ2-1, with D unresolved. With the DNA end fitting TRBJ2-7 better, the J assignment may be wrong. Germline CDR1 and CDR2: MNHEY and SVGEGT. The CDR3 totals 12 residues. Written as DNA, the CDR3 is TGTGCCAGCAGGGGGTCCTACAATGAGCAGTACTTC. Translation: CASRGSYNEQYF.

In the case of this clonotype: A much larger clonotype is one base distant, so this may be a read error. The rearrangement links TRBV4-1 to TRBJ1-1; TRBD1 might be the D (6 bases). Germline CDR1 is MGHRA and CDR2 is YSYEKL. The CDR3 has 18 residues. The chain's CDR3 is CAGSRPLGQMAADTEAFF. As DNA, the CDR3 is TGCGCCGGCAGCCGTCCCCTAGGACAGATGGCCGCGGACACTGAAGCTTTCTTT.

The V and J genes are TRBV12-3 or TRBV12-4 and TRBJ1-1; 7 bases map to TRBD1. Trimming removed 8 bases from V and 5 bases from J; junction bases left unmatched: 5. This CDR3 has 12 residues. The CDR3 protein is CASGPGGTEAFF. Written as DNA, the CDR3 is TGTGCCAGCGGGCCAGGGGGGACTGAAGCTTTCTTT.

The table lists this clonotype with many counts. The CDR3 region is CASSCRRVSKAGYTF. The DNA of the CDR3 is TGTGCCAGCAGTTGCCGTCGGGTTAGTAAAGCGGGCTACACCTTC. This chain links TRBV6-5 with TRBJ1-2; D gene ambiguous. The CDR3 sequence is 15 residues long. The V and J ends lost 4 bases and 8 bases respectively, with 20 bases between them. Germline CDR1 and CDR2: MNHEY and SVGAGI.

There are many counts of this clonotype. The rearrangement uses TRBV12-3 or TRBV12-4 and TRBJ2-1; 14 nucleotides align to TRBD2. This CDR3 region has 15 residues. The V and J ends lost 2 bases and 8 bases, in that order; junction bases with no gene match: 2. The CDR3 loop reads CASSLQGLAGDEQFF. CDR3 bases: TGTGCCAGCAGTTTACAGGGACTAGCGGGAGATGAGCAGTTCTTC.

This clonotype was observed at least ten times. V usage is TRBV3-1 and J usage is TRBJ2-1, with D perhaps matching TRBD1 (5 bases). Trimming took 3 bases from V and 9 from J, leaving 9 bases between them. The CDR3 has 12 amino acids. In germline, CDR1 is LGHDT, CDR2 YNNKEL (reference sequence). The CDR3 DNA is TGTGCCAGCAGCCATCAGGGATTTGAGCAGTTCTTC. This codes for CASSHQGFEQFF.

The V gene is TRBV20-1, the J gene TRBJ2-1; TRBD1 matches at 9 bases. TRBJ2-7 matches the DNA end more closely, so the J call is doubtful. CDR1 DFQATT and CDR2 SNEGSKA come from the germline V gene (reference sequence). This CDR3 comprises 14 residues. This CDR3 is CSARKDRGCYEQYF. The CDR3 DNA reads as TGCAGTGCTAGGAAGGACAGGGGCTGTTACGAGCAGTACTTC.

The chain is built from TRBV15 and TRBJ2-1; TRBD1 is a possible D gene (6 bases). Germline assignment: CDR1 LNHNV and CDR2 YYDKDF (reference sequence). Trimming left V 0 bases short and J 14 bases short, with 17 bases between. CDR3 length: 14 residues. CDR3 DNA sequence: TGTGCCACCAGCAGAGATTTAGGGACCGGGACAAAGTTCTTC. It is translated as CATSRDLGTGTKFF.

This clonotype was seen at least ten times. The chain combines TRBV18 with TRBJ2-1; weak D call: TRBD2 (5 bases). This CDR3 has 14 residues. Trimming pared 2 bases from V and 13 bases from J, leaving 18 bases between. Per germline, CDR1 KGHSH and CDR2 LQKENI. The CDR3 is CASSPGRGGTRQFF. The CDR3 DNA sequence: TGTGCCAGCTCACCAGGACGCGGAGGAACTAGACAGTTCTTC.

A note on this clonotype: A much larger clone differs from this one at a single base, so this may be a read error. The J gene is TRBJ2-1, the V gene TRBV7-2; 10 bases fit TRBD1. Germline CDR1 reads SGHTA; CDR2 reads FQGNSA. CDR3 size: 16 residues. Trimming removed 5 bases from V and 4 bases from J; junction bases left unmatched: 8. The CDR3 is CASSLRDRGIYNEQFF. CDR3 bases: TGTGCCAGCAGCCTACGGGACAGGGGAATATACAATGAGCAGTTCTTC.

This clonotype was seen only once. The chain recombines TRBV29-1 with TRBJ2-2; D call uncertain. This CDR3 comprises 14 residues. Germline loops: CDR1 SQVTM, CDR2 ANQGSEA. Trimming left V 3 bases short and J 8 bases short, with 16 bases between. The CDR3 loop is CSVDKDPEAGELFF. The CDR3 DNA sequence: TGCAGCGTTGATAAGGATCCCGAGGCTGGGGAGCTGTTTTTT.

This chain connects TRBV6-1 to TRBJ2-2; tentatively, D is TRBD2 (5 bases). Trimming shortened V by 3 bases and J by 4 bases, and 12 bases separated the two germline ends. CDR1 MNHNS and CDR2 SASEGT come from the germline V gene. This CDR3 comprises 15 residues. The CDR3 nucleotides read TGTGCCAGCAGTGAGGGGTCCGCGGGCACCGGGGAGCTGTTTTTT. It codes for CASSEGSAGTGELFF.

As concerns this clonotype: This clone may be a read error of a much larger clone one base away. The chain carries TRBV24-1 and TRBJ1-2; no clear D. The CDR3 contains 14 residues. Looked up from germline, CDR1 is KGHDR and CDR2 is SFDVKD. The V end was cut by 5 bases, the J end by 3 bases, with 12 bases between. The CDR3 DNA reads TGTGCCACCAGTGGCGCTAAGGGCGACTATGGCTACACCTTC. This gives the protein CATSGAKGDYGYTF.

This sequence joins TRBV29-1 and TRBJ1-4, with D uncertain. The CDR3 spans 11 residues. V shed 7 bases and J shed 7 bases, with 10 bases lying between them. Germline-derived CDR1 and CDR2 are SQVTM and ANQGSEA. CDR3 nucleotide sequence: TGCAGCGCAGAACTAGGTGAAAAACTGTTTTTT. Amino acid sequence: CSAELGEKLFF.

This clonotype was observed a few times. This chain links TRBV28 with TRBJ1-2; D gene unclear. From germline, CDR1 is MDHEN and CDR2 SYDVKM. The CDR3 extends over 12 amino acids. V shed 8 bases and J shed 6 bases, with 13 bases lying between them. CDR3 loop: CASGRVEDGYTF. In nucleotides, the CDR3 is TGTGCCAGCGGGAGGGTTGAGGATGGCTACACCTTC.